The clone carrying this T cell receptor beta chain was counted a single time. In the source study's methods: From reference gene primer amplification, estimates of nucleated cell counts were derived. Sequencing used immunoSEQ multiplex PCR; TCRdb keeps in-frame clones, though not all of them. D and trimming come from the DNA, and the V and J calls and clone size come from that table. The sample lists about 340,000 clones, around 87% occurring once. Between the trimmed V and J ends, which lost 0 bases and 0 bases, there was a span of 17 bases. This CDR3 region has 18 residues. Germline values: CDR1 SGHRS, CDR2 YFSETQ. This sample is part of a study of blood T cell repertoires in COVID-19.

The TCR originated in a woman aged 50 to 60 with COVID-19, enrolled during active disease. The V call is TRBV5-1, the J call TRBJ2-3, with D possibly matching TRBD2 (6 bases). The sample was peripheral blood. The CDR3 here is CASSLAAGTGGSTDTQYF. CDR3 bases: TGCGCCAGCAGCTTGGCCGCGGGGACGGGCGGGAGCACAGATACGCAGTATTTT.